This T cell receptor beta chain was documented in a study of blood T cell repertoires in COVID-19. Clones were sequenced by immunoSEQ multiplex PCR, and TCRdb holds only the in-frame ones, with some missing. The sample contains over 200,000 clones, 92% of which appear only once. The CDR3 is 13 amino acids. Germline V lookup: CDR1 LGHDT, CDR2 YNNKEL (reference sequence). Trimming removed 1 base at V and 6 bases at J, with 7 bases between. The gene calls are TRBV3-1 (or the pseudogene TRBV3-2) and TRBJ2-1; D gene ambiguous. This sequence originates from a man aged 60 to 69 with COVID-19, enrolled during active disease. The sequenced material came from peripheral blood. The CDR3 spells CASSQVSSNEQFF. CDR3 sequence (DNA): TGTGCCAGCAGCCAAGTTAGTTCCAATGAGCAGTTCTTC.